This T cell receptor (beta chain) was identified during a study of T cell responses to AZD1222 COVID-19 vaccine. Study-level findings and limits: Repertoire sampling was restricted to post-peak T cell response timepoints. Clonal diversity was possibly underestimated, and white British individuals and females predominated among donors.

Libraries were prepared by immunoSEQ multiplex PCR; TCRdb keeps only in-frame clonotypes and omits some of them. Of 250,000 to 300,000 clones in the sample, around 92% were seen once. Of note for this clone: Its matching antigen is unknown.

The V gene's germline CDR1 is SNHLY and CDR2 FYNNEI. Trimming removed 5 bases at V and 4 bases at J, with 9 bases between. This CDR3 is 13 amino acids long. This receptor was obtained from an adult who received the AZD1222 COVID-19 vaccine. The specimen comprised peripheral blood, sampled 28 days after the second AZD1222 dose. The V gene is TRBV2, the J gene TRBJ1-5; D ambiguous. CDR3 sequence (DNA): TGTGCCAGCAGTTTCCAGCGAAATCAGCCCCAGCATTTT. Protein product: CASSFQRNQPQHF.